Listed here are 18 T cell receptor beta chains from one sample, sequenced in a study of cytomegalovirus exposure and HLA in healthy donors. Primers: 60 Vbeta forward and 13 Jbeta reverse. Produced via immunoSEQ multiplex PCR; TCRdb's table is partial and in-frame only. The data contain around 150,000 clones, approximately 77% of them singletons. Input material: PBMCs. The receptors shown here come from a man between 25 and 39 years old in good health and CMV-seronegative.

This chain uses TRBV5-1 with TRBJ2-7, with 11 bases that match TRBD2. Per germline, CDR1 SGHRS and CDR2 YFSETQ. This CDR3 spans 15 amino acids. The trim removed 3 bases at V and 3 bases at J, leaving 5 bases unmatched. CDR3 sequence: CASSWGTSGNYEQYF. CDR3 sequence (DNA): TGCGCCAGCAGCTGGGGGACTAGCGGAAACTACGAGCAGTACTTC.

The chain carries TRBV6-5 and TRBJ2-1, with 9 bases lining up with TRBD2. Germline loops: CDR1 MNHEY, CDR2 SVGAGI. J was trimmed by 10 bases and V by 1 base; bases with no gene match: 8. The CDR3 totals 15 residues. The CDR3 DNA sequence: TGTGCCAGCAGTTACTGGCTAGCGGGAACTCAGGAGCAGTTCTTC. It codes for CASSYWLAGTQEQFF.

This clone was seen more than once but under ten times. The rearrangement uses TRBV7-9 and TRBJ2-7; D perhaps matches TRBD2 (5 bases). The CDR3 spans 17 residues. Germline CDR1 reads SEHNR; CDR2 reads FQNEAQ (reference sequence). V was clipped by 3 bases and J by 0 bases, with 18 bases between them. CDR3 in amino acids: CASSFADARVDSYEQYF. DNA of the CDR3: TGTGCCAGCAGCTTTGCGGATGCGCGGGTGGACTCCTACGAGCAGTACTTC.

The chain recombines TRBV10-3 with TRBJ2-7, with 7 bases matching TRBD1. CDR3 length: 13 amino acids. V gave up 6 bases and J gave up 3 bases; unmatched junction bases: 5. CDR1 is ENHRY, CDR2 SYGVKD, per germline. CDR3 DNA: TGTGCCATCAGACCCGGGACAGTCTACGAGCAGTACTTC. It codes for CAIRPGTVYEQYF.

The rearrangement uses TRBV10-3 and TRBJ1-2; D gene ambiguous. With 4 bases removed from V and 0 bases from J, the gap between germline ends came to 6 bases. This CDR3 is 13 amino acids long. Germline CDR1 reads ENHRY; CDR2 reads SYGVKD. The CDR3 region is CAISVQTNYGYTF. CDR3 nucleotide sequence: TGTGCCATCAGTGTGCAGACTAACTATGGCTACACCTTC.

This clone has just one count. The gene calls are TRBV15 and TRBJ2-1, with D possibly TRBD2 on 6 matching bases. V dropped 3 bases and J dropped 4 bases, with 7 bases sitting between them. This CDR3 has 13 amino acids. CDR1 is LNHNV, CDR2 YYDKDF, per germline (reference sequence). CDR3 nucleotides: TGTGCCACCAGCAGCGGACTATACAATGAGCAGTTCTTC. Protein product: CATSSGLYNEQFF.

The chain recombines TRBV6-5 with TRBJ2-7, with D maybe TRBD1 (5 bases). The V end lost 0 bases, the J end lost 3 bases, and 12 bases lay between the germline ends. Germline-derived CDR1 and CDR2 are MNHEY and SVGAGI. This CDR3 is built from 15 residues. CDR3 in DNA: TGTGCCAGCAGTTACTCTCAGGGATCGCTCTACGAGCAGTACTTC. Its protein product is CASSYSQGSLYEQYF.

The chain couples TRBV19 to TRBJ1-2; D is undetermined. This CDR3 has 22 amino acids. Trimming shortened V by 11 bases and J by 0 bases, and 40 bases separated the two germline ends. The germline V gene has CDR1 LNHDA and CDR2 SQIVND (reference sequence). CDR3 residues: CAPWGSAPRSGGPSRSNYGYTF. Written as DNA, the CDR3 is TGTGCCCCGTGGGGTTCGGCACCACGTTCCGGAGGGCCTTCCCGTTCTAACTATGGCTACACCTTC.

This chain connects TRBV7-2 to TRBJ2-1; 8 bases align to TRBD2. The CDR3 runs to 16 residues. Germline-derived CDR1 and CDR2 are SGHTA and FQGNSA. The ends lost 2 bases at V and 4 bases at J; junction bases unmatched: 7. This CDR3 reads CASSLTPGLVYNEQFF. In DNA, the CDR3 is TGTGCCAGCAGCTTAACCCCGGGACTAGTATACAATGAGCAGTTCTTC.

This clone was found a few times. The J gene is TRBJ2-5, the V gene TRBV7-9, with a possible D match to TRBD1 (5 bases). From germline, CDR1 is SEHNR and CDR2 FQNEAQ (reference sequence). The CDR3 has 13 amino acids. V was pared by 1 base and J by 3 bases, with 6 bases between. The DNA for the CDR3 is TGTGCCAGCAGCTTAGTACAGGAAGAGACCCAGTACTTC. Translating it yields CASSLVQEETQYF.

This clone was counted a few times. The chain links TRBV5-1 to TRBJ2-7, with TRBD1 identical over 10 bases. Germline assignment: CDR1 SGHRS and CDR2 YFSETQ. The CDR3 is 12 residues long. V shed 4 bases, J shed 8 bases, and the junction held 3 bases outside the gene matches. CDR3 in DNA: TGCGCCAGCAGCCGGACAGGGGGTCAGCAGTACTTC. Translating it yields CASSRTGGQQYF. The full variable domain, rest sourced from reference TRBV5-1 and TRBJ2-7, is KAGVTQTPRYLIKTRGQQVTLSCSPISGHRSVSWYQQTPGQGLQFLFEYFSETQRNKGNFPGRFSGRQFSNSRSEMNVSTLELGDSALYLCASSRTGGQQYFGPGTRLTVT.

The chain recombines TRBV5-1 with TRBJ2-5; 7 bases are shared with TRBD2. The germline V gene has CDR1 SGHRS and CDR2 YFSETQ. The CDR3 contains 16 residues. V shed 0 bases and J 0 bases; nucleotides not matched to a gene: 5. CDR3 in DNA: TGCGCCAGCAGCTTGGGGGGACTACCAAACCAAGAGACCCAGTACTTC. This codes for CASSLGGLPNQETQYF.

Only one count was recorded for this clone. This chain connects TRBV5-1 to TRBJ1-3, with TRBD1 as a possible D gene (5 bases). The CDR3 is made up of 14 amino acids. Germline-derived CDR1 and CDR2 are SGHRS and YFSETQ. Trimming took 4 bases from V and 2 from J, leaving 10 bases between them. The CDR3 region is CASSPGTAGNTIYF. Written as DNA, the CDR3 is TGCGCCAGCAGCCCCGGGACTGCTGGAAACACCATATATTTT.

The table lists this clone with a few counts. This chain links TRBV5-6 with TRBJ1-1; 10 bases map to TRBD1. This CDR3 region has 15 residues. Germline V CDR1 and CDR2: SGHDT, YYEEEE. V lost 3 bases, J lost 4 bases, and 6 bases stayed unmatched. The CDR3: CASSSTTGGFTEAFF. CDR3 coding DNA: TGTGCCAGCAGCTCCACGACAGGGGGCTTCACTGAAGCTTTCTTT. The full variable domain, its missing parts supplied by reference TRBV5-6 and TRBJ1-1, is DAGVTQSPTHLIKTRGQQVTLRCSPKSGHDTVSWYQQALGQGPQFIFQYYEEEERQRGNFPDRFSGHQFPNYSSELNVNALLLGDSALYLCASSSTTGGFTEAFFGQGTRLTVV.

The V call is TRBV5-4, the J call TRBJ2-5; TRBD2 matches at 14 bases. The CDR3 length is 15 residues. After removal of 4 bases from V and 5 bases from J, the junction contained 4 bases not matched to a gene. Germline assignment: CDR1 SGHNT and CDR2 YYREEE (reference sequence). The CDR3 nucleotides are TGTGCCAGCAGCCTCCGGACTAGCGGGAGGGAGACCCAGTACTTC. Translation gives CASSLRTSGRETQYF.

The chain recombines TRBV10-1 with TRBJ2-3, with 8 nucleotides matching TRBD2. The junction had 3 bases not matched to a gene; V was cut back by 6 bases and J by 4 bases. CDR3 length equals 13 residues. Looked up from germline, CDR1 is WNHNN and CDR2 is SYGVQD (reference sequence). CDR3 DNA sequence: TGCGCCAGCAGCGCGGGGGGCTCAGATACGCAGTATTTT. Translated: CASSAGGSDTQYF.

This clone was seen only a few times. This chain joins TRBV20-1 and TRBJ1-2; no reliable D call. Germline V gene sequence: CDR1 DFQATT, CDR2 SNEGSKA (reference sequence). CDR3 length: 8 residues. The CDR3 sequence: CRPRTGTF. CDR3 nucleotide sequence: TGCAGACCTCGAACCGGGACCTTC.

This chain connects TRBV6-1 to TRBJ2-7; 8 nucleotides agree with TRBD1. Germline V gene sequence: CDR1 MNHNS, CDR2 SASEGT. The V segment lost 8 bases and the J segment 7 bases; nucleotides outside the gene matches: 13. The CDR3 loop spans 14 amino acids. The CDR3 bases are TGTGCCAGCCACGAGGGGAGACAGGGGTATGAGCAGTACTTC. Translating it yields CASHEGRQGYEQYF.